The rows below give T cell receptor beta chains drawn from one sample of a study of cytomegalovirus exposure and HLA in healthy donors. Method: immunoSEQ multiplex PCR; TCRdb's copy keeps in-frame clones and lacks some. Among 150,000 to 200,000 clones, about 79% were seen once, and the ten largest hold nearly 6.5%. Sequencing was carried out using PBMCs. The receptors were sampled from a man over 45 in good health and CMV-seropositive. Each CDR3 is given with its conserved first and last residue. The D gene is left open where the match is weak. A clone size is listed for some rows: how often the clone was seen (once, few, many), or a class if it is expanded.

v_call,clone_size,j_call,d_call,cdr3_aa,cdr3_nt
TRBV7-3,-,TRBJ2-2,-,CASSLQQNTGELFF,TGTGCCAGCAGCTTACAACAGAACACCGGGGAGCTGTTTTTT
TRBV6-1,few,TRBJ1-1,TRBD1,CASTRGGGNTEAFF,TGTGCCAGCACCCGAGGGGGCGGGAACACTGAAGCTTTCTTT
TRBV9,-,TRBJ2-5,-,CASSVDHGAGVKTAQYF,TGTGCCAGCAGCGTAGATCACGGGGCAGGGGTAAAGACGGCCCAGTACTTC
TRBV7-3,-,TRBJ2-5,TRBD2,CASSLTAGGLETQYF,TGTGCCAGCAGCTTAACAGCGGGGGGTTTGGAGACCCAGTACTTC
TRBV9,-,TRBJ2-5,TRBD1,CASSVGADRAPTQETQYF,TGTGCCAGCAGCGTAGGGGCAGACAGGGCGCCCACCCAAGAGACCCAGTACTTC
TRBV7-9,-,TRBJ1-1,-,CASSFGRGSTEAFF,TGTGCCAGCAGCTTTGGGCGGGGGAGCACTGAAGCTTTCTTT
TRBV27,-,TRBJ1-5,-,CASSLFRSQPQHF,TGTGCCAGCAGTTTATTCCGGAGTCAGCCCCAGCATTTT
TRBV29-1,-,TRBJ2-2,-,CSVQFFAGELFF,TGCAGCGTTCAGTTTTTTGCCGGGGAGCTGTTTTTT
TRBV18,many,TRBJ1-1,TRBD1,CASSLGQGDEAFF,TGTGCCAGCTCATTGGGACAGGGGGATGAAGCTTTCTTT
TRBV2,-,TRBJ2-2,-,CASSVMQDTGELFF,TGTGCCAGCAGCGTTATGCAGGACACCGGGGAGCTGTTTTTT
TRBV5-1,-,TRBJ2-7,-,CASSLEAYDTIAYEQYF,TGCGCCAGCAGCTTGGAAGCCTACGACACAATCGCCTACGAGCAGTACTTC
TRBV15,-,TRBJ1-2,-,CATSRGREGYGYTF,TGTGCCACCAGCAGAGGACGGGAAGGCTATGGCTACACCTTC
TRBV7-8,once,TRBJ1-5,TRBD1,CASSLSRATGGRQPQHF,TGTGCCAGCAGCTTATCAAGGGCGACAGGGGGCAGGCAGCCCCAGCATTTT
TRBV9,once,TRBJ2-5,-,CASSVGASGGQGETQYF,TGTGCCAGCAGCGTAGGGGCTAGCGGGGGACAGGGAGAGACCCAGTACTTC
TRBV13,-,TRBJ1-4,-,CASSKVGATNEKLFF,TGTGCCAGCAGCAAAGTGGGGGCCACTAATGAAAAACTGTTTTTT
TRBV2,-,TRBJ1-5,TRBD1,CASRTGTGVQPQHF,TGTGCCAGCAGGACCGGGACAGGGGTCCAGCCCCAGCATTTT
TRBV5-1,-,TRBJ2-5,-,CASSLVHWGGEQYF,TGCGCCAGCAGCTTGGTCCACTGGGGTGGGGAGCAGTACTTC
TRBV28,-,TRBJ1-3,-,CASSAGTPSGNTIYF,TGTGCCAGCAGCGCCGGGACACCCTCTGGAAACACCATATATTTT
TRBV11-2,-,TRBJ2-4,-,CASSLSFANIQYF,TGTGCCAGCAGCCTATCCTTTGCAAACATTCAGTACTTC
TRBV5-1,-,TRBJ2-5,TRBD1,CASSYGTAGRETQYF,TGCGCCAGCAGCTACGGGACAGCAGGAAGGGAGACCCAGTACTTC
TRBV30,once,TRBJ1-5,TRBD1,CAWQGQGDQPQHF,TGTGCCTGGCAAGGACAGGGCGATCAGCCCCAGCATTTT
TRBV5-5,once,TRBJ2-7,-,CASSAGGTYEQYF,TGTGCCAGCAGCGCCGGGGGAACCTACGAGCAGTACTTC
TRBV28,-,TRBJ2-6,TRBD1,CAGWDRGSSSGANVLTF,TGTGCCGGCTGGGACAGGGGATCGAGCTCTGGGGCCAACGTCCTGACTTTC
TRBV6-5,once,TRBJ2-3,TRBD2,CASSTQGGLAGTQYF,TGTGCCAGCAGTACTCAAGGGGGACTAGCGGGAACGCAGTATTTT
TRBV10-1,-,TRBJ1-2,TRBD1,CASYGPSDRGYGYTF,TGCGCCAGCTACGGCCCCTCCGACAGGGGTTATGGCTACACCTTC
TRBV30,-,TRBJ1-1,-,CAWTLDMNTEAFF,TGTGCCTGGACTCTGGACATGAACACTGAAGCTTTCTTT
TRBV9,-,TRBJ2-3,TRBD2,CASSGLAGGTDTQYF,TGTGCCAGCAGCGGCTTAGCGGGGGGTACAGATACGCAGTATTTT
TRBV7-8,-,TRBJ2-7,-,CASSSPGEPYEQYF,TGTGCCAGCAGCTCCCCGGGGGAGCCCTACGAGCAGTACTTC
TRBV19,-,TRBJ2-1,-,CASSIVGGPTHYNEQFF,TGTGCCAGTAGTATAGTGGGCGGGCCCACCCACTACAATGAGCAGTTCTTC
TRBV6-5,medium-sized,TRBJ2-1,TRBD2,CASSSLTSGMGEQFF,TGTGCCAGCAGTTCGTTGACTAGCGGGATGGGTGAGCAGTTCTTC
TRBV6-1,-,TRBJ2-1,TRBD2,CASIWREESYNEQFF,TGTGCCAGCATTTGGCGGGAGGAATCCTACAATGAGCAGTTCTTC
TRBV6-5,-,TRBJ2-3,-,CASSDNTQYF,TGTGCCAGCAGTGACAATACGCAGTATTTT
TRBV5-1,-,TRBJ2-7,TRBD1,CASSPGTEPEQYF,TGCGCCAGCAGCCCCGGGACAGAACCCGAGCAGTACTTC
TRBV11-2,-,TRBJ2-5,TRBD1,CASSLEATGVGQYF,TGTGCCAGCAGCTTAGAGGCGACAGGGGTTGGGCAGTACTTC
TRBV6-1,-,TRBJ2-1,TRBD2,CASSEFTSGGIYEQFF,TGTGCCAGCAGTGAGTTCACTAGCGGGGGGATATATGAGCAGTTCTTC
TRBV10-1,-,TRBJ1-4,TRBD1,CASSESISHSPGQGSNEKLFF,TGCGCCAGCAGTGAGTCGATCTCCCATTCACCGGGACAGGGCTCCAATGAAAAACTGTTTTTT
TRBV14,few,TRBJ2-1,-,CASSQPRGKGALPYNEQFF,TGTGCCAGCAGCCAACCTCGGGGGAAAGGGGCTCTCCCCTACAATGAGCAGTTCTTC
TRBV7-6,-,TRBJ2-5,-,CASSLSTVETQYF,TGTGCCAGCAGCTTAAGTACAGTAGAGACCCAGTACTTC
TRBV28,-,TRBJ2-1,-,CASSSRDFYNEQFF,TGTGCCAGCAGTTCCCGGGACTTTTACAATGAGCAGTTCTTC
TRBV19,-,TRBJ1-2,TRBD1,CATGQRYGYTF,TGTGCCACGGGACAGCGCTATGGCTACACCTTC
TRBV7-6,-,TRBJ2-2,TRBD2,CASSFAVAGGLSTGELFF,TGTGCCAGCAGCTTCGCAGTAGCGGGGGGGCTATCAACCGGGGAGCTGTTTTTT
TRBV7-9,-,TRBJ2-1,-,CASSSWAYNEQFF,TGTGCCAGCAGCTCCTGGGCTTACAATGAGCAGTTCTTC
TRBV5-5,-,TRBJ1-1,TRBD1,CASSSTGGWGTEAFF,TGTGCCAGCAGCTCGACAGGGGGTTGGGGCACTGAAGCTTTCTTT
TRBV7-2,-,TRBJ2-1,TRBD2,CASSFREGRSHEQFF,TGTGCCAGCAGTTTTCGGGAGGGCCGGTCCCATGAGCAGTTCTTC
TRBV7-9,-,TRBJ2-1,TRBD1,CASSLSGTGNNEQFF,TGTGCCAGCAGCTTATCCGGGACAGGTAACAATGAGCAGTTCTTC
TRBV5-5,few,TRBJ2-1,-,CASSLPRDNEQFF,TGTGCCAGCAGCTTGCCTCGGGACAATGAGCAGTTCTTC
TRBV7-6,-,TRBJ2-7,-,CASSLRPAGIEYEQYF,TGTGCCAGCAGCTTAAGGCCGGCAGGGATCGAGTACGAGCAGTACTTC
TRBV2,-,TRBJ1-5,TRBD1,CASRDGGQGFQPQHF,TGTGCCAGCAGAGACGGGGGACAGGGGTTTCAGCCCCAGCATTTT
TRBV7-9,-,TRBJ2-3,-,CASTPSDTQYF,TGTGCCAGCACCCCGTCAGATACGCAGTATTTT
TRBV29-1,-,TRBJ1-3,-,CSVVGDTIYF,TGCAGCGTCGTCGGGGACACCATATATTTT
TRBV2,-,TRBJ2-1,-,CASSPLGQRPPSYNEQFF,TGTGCCAGCAGTCCTTTGGGACAAAGACCTCCCTCCTACAATGAGCAGTTCTTC
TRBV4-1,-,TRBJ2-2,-,CASSQEPGRPTGELFF,TGCGCCAGCAGCCAAGAACCAGGGCGCCCCACCGGGGAGCTGTTTTTT
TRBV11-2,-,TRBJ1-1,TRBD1,CASSFPGTGNTEAFF,TGTGCCAGCAGCTTTCCCGGGACAGGGAACACTGAAGCTTTCTTT